This TCR beta chain was obtained from a study of T cell repertoires in cytomegalovirus infection. Study-wide background: Public TCR beta signatures provided an indication of both CMV infection and a matching HLA type.

The sample holds a few counts of this clonotype. The antigen is undetermined. Using its own MiXCR run on the reads, TCRdb lists one record per CDR3 protein. The sample records hundreds of thousands of distinct CDR3 sequences, 17% being singletons. General study findings and limits: Using cumulative public TCR beta family frequency, the authors identified those who carried CMV together with the relevant HLA. Dominant in the ex vivo response were TCR beta clonotypes restricted by HLA-C and specific for CMV.

Germline V gives CDR1 DFQATT, CDR2 SNEGSKA (reference sequence). The CDR3 covers 14 residues. The V and J ends lost 0 bases and 7 bases respectively, with 13 bases between them. The J gene is TRBJ2-1, the V gene TRBV20-1; perhaps TRBD2 as D (5 bases). The TCR comes from a human donor in good health (CMV status not recorded). Some clones in this sample may be carry-over from other donors' samples. The sequenced material came from PBMCs. The DNA for the CDR3 is TGCAGTGCTAGAGATCTCCGGGGTGGGAATGAGCAGTTCTTC. As protein: CSARDLRGGNEQFF.